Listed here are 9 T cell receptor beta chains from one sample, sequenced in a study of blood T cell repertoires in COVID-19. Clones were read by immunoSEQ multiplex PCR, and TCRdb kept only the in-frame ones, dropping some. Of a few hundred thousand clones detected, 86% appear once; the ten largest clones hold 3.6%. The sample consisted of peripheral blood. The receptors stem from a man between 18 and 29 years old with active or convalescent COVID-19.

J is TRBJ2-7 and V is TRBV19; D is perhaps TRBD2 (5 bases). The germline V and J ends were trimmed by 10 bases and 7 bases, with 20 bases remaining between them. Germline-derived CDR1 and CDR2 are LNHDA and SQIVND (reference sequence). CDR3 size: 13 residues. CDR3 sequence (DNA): TGTGCCACCTCAGACGGGCGGGTATGGGAGCAGTACTTC. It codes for CATSDGRVWEQYF.

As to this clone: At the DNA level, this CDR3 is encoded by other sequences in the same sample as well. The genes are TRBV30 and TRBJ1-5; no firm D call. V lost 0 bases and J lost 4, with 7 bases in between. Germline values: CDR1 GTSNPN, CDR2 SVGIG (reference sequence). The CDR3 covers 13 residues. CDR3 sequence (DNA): TGTGCCTGGAGTGTGAGACAAAATCAGCCCCAGCATTTT. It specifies CAWSVRQNQPQHF.

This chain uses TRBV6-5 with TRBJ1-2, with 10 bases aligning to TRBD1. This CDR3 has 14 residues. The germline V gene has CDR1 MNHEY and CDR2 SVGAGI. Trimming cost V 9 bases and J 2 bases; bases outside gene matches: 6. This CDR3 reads CASYPGQGNYGYTF. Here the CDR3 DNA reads TGTGCCAGTTATCCGGGACAGGGGAACTATGGCTACACCTTC.

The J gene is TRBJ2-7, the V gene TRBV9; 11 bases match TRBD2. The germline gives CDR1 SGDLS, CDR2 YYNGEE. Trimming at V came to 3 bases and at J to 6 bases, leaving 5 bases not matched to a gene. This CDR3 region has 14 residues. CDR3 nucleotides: TGTGCCAGCAGCGGTAGCGGGGGGGCCTTCGAGCAGTACTTC. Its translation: CASSGSGGAFEQYF. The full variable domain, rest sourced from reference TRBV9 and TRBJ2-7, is DSGVTQTPKHLITATGQRVTLRCSPRSGDLSVYWYQQSLDQGLQFLIQYYNGEERAKGNILERFSAQQFPDLHSELNLSSLELGDSALYFCASSGSGGAFEQYFGPGTRLTVT.

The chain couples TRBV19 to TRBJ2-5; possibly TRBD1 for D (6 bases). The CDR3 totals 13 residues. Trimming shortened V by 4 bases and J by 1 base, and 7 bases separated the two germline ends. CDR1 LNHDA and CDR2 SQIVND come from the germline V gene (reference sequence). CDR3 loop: CASSKDSQETQYF. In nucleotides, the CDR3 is TGTGCCAGTAGTAAGGACAGCCAAGAGACCCAGTACTTC.

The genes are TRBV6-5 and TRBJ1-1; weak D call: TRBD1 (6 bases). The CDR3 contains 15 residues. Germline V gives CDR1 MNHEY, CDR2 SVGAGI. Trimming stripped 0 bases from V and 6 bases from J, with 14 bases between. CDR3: CASSYSLQGAAEAFF. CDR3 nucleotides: TGTGCCAGCAGTTACTCGCTACAGGGTGCGGCTGAAGCTTTCTTT.

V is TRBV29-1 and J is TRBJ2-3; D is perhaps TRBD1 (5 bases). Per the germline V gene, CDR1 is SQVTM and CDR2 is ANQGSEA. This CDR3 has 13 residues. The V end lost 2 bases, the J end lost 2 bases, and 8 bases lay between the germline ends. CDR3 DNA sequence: TGCAGCGTTGAAAAGGGGAACACAGATACGCAGTATTTT. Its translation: CSVEKGNTDTQYF.

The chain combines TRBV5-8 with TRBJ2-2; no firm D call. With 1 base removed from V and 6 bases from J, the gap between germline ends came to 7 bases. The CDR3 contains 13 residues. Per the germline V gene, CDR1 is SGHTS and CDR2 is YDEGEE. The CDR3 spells CASSLMGPGELFF. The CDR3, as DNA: TGTGCCAGCAGCTTGATGGGCCCCGGGGAGCTGTTTTTT. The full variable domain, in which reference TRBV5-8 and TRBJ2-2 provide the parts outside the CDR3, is EAGVTQSPTHLIKTRGQQATLRCSPISGHTSVYWYQQALGLGLQFLLWYDEGEERNRGNFPPRFSGRQFPNYSSELNVNALELEDSALYLCASSLMGPGELFFGEGSRLTVL.

In DNA, the CDR3 is TGTGCCAGTAGGCGGGTTGAGGGGGCTAACTATGGCTACACCTTC. This gives the protein CASRRVEGANYGYTF. V usage is TRBV19 and J usage is TRBJ1-2, with D perhaps matching TRBD1 (6 bases). V lost 6 bases and J lost 0, with 14 bases in between. This CDR3 has 15 amino acids. Germline lookup yields CDR1 LNHDA and CDR2 SQIVND (reference sequence).